The 23 T cell receptor beta chains below come from one sample, sequenced in a study of blood T cell repertoires in COVID-19. Data came from immunoSEQ multiplex PCR; TCRdb stores just in-frame clones and leaves some out. The table has 100,000 to 150,000 clones, 88% seen once. Sequencing was carried out using peripheral blood. The receptor source for this set is a man aged 50-59 years with acute or convalescent COVID-19.

The J gene is TRBJ1-2, the V gene TRBV3-1 (or the pseudogene TRBV3-2); D may be TRBD1 (6 bases). CDR1 is LGHDT, CDR2 YNNKEL, per germline (reference sequence). This CDR3 region has 15 residues. V was trimmed by 1 base and J by 8 bases, leaving 17 bases between them. CDR3 amino acids: CASSQGGGQASGYTF. The CDR3 bases are TGTGCCAGCAGCCAAGGGGGGGGGCAGGCGTCGGGCTACACCTTC.

This chain joins TRBV11-1 and TRBJ2-3, with D unresolved. This CDR3 is 11 amino acids long. Trimming took off 3 bases at V and 6 bases at J, with 4 bases between the two ends. CDR1 is SGHAT and CDR2 is FQDESV in the germline V gene (reference sequence). CDR3 loop: CASSFGDTQYF. In nucleotides, the CDR3 is TGTGCCAGCAGCTTCGGGGATACGCAGTATTTT.

This chain joins TRBV10-3 and TRBJ2-5, with 9 bases identical to TRBD1. This CDR3 has 14 amino acids. CDR1 is ENHRY, CDR2 SYGVKD, per germline. The J segment lost 3 bases and the V segment lost 6 bases, leaving 5 bases of the junction unmatched. CDR3: CAISLTGGEETQYF. The CDR3 bases are TGTGCCATCAGCTTGACAGGGGGGGAAGAGACCCAGTACTTC.

This clone appeared a single time. The chain carries TRBV6-5 and TRBJ1-6, with a weak D call TRBD1 (5 bases). This CDR3 contains 13 residues. Germline V gene lookup returns CDR1 MNHEY and CDR2 SVGAGI. Trimming cost V 6 bases and J 5 bases, with 8 bases left between them. CDR3 DNA sequence: TGTGCCAGCAGCTCGACAGATAATTCACCCCTCCACTTT. Translating it yields CASSSTDNSPLHF.

J is TRBJ2-1 and V is TRBV6-6; tentatively, D is TRBD2 (6 bases). Germline V gives CDR1 MNHNY, CDR2 SVGAGI (reference sequence). V was shortened by 2 bases and J by 4 bases, with 12 bases between the two germline ends. The CDR3 loop spans 15 amino acids. The CDR3 DNA reads as TGTGCCAGCAGTTACCAACCCGGGACTTACAATGAGCAGTTCTTC. Its protein product is CASSYQPGTYNEQFF.

The CDR3: CASNPALGTGGPVYF. As DNA, the CDR3 is TGTGCCAGCAATCCAGCGTTAGGGACAGGAGGACCAGTGTACTTC. This chain joins TRBV28 and TRBJ2-7, with 8 bases lining up with TRBD1. The CDR3 consists of 15 residues. Germline V gene data show CDR1 as MDHEN and CDR2 as SYDVKM. The ends lost 7 bases at V and 12 bases at J; junction bases unmatched: 20.

The chain uses TRBV2 and TRBJ2-1, with 9 bases lining up with TRBD1. CDR3 length: 14 amino acids. The germline V gene has CDR1 SNHLY and CDR2 FYNNEI. J lost 7 bases, V lost 5 bases, and 6 bases had no gene match. This CDR3 reads CASSRTGARNEQFF. In DNA, the CDR3 is TGTGCCAGCAGTAGGACAGGGGCTCGAAATGAGCAGTTCTTC.

The chain has TRBV6-6 and TRBJ1-1; 8 nucleotides align to TRBD1. V trimming: 6 bases; J trimming: 1 base; junction bases outside the gene matches: 10. This CDR3 is 16 amino acids long. Germline V gene lookup returns CDR1 MNHNY and CDR2 SVGAGI (reference sequence). In DNA, the CDR3 is TGTGCCAGCAGGCGGGACAGGTCTTTACCGAACACTGAAGCTTTCTTT. Translation gives CASRRDRSLPNTEAFF.

The chain uses TRBV5-1 and TRBJ1-2; weak D call: TRBD1 (6 bases). The CDR3 length is 14 residues. Looked up from germline, CDR1 is SGHRS and CDR2 is YFSETQ. Trimming removed 0 bases from V and 6 bases from J, with 12 bases in between. The CDR3 loop reads CASSLGAGENGYTF. CDR3 sequence (DNA): TGCGCCAGCAGCTTGGGAGCAGGGGAAAATGGCTACACCTTC.

The chain has TRBV5-8 and TRBJ1-4; D remains ambiguous. The CDR3 consists of 14 residues. V gave up 6 bases and J gave up 6 bases, with 15 bases separating them. CDR1 is SGHTS and CDR2 is YDEGEE in the germline V gene. CDR3 nucleotides: TGTGCCAGCACCCTGCCTTGGAGGGATGAAAAACTGTTTTTT. It specifies CASTLPWRDEKLFF.

V is TRBV19 and J is TRBJ2-1; D not resolved. V shed 7 bases and J shed 2 bases, with 15 bases lying between them. Germline V gene lookup returns CDR1 LNHDA and CDR2 SQIVND (reference sequence). The length of the CDR3 is 15 residues. CDR3 protein: CASTPRATTYNEQFF. The CDR3 nucleotides read TGTGCCAGTACCCCGCGAGCCACCACCTACAATGAGCAGTTCTTC.

V usage is TRBV3-1 (or the pseudogene TRBV3-2) and J usage is TRBJ2-1, with D possibly matching TRBD1 (5 bases). This CDR3 region has 12 residues. V shed 4 bases and J shed 9 bases, with 10 bases lying between them. From germline, CDR1 is LGHDT and CDR2 YNNKEL (reference sequence). The CDR3 sequence: CASSPQGSEQFF. The CDR3 DNA sequence: TGTGCCAGCAGCCCCCAGGGAAGTGAGCAGTTCTTC.

The table lists this clone with a count of one. The chain has TRBV5-4 and TRBJ1-1; 9 positions match TRBD1. CDR3 size: 15 residues. Germline V gene sequence: CDR1 SGHNT, CDR2 YYREEE (reference sequence). Trimming removed 5 bases from V and 3 bases from J; junction bases left unmatched: 8. CDR3 DNA: TGTGCCAGCAGGGAACCACAGGGGGCGGACACTGAAGCTTTCTTT. Residues: CASREPQGADTEAFF.

The chain links TRBV6-2 or TRBV6-3 to TRBJ1-2; a weak D match, TRBD1 (6 bases). Trimming took 0 bases from V and 4 from J, leaving 12 bases between them. Per germline, CDR1 MNHEY and CDR2 SVGEGT. CDR3 length: 15 residues. CDR3 sequence: CASSYSGQGTYGYTF. CDR3 DNA: TGTGCCAGCAGTTACTCGGGTCAGGGGACCTATGGCTACACCTTC.

The J gene is TRBJ1-5, the V gene TRBV5-1; TRBD1 is a possible D gene (6 bases). Trimming removed 4 bases from V and 3 bases from J, with 11 bases in between. The CDR3 spans 14 residues. Germline V lookup: CDR1 SGHRS, CDR2 YFSETQ. The CDR3 loop reads CASSPDSNNQPQHF. CDR3 DNA sequence: TGCGCCAGCAGCCCGGACAGTAACAATCAGCCCCAGCATTTT.

V and J are TRBV15 and TRBJ1-5; D might be TRBD1 (5 bases). CDR1 is LNHNV, CDR2 YYDKDF, per germline (reference sequence). CDR3 length: 15 amino acids. Trimming removed 0 bases from V and 6 bases from J, with 12 bases in between. The CDR3, as DNA: TGTGCCACCAGCAGAGAGTCCCGCAGGGTTCAGCCCCAGCATTTT. Amino acid sequence: CATSRESRRVQPQHF.

This clone was seen more than once but under ten times. The junction and the germline gene differ at one end; a read error may be behind it. The rearrangement links TRBV6-6 to TRBJ2-1, with TRBD2 as a possible D gene (5 bases). CDR1 MNHNY and CDR2 SVGAGI come from the germline V gene (reference sequence). The CDR3 is 12 residues long. CDR3 loop: CASSYDTLSVVF. The CDR3 nucleotides read TGTGCCAGCAGTTATGATACCCTTAGCGTGGTCTTC.

The V gene is TRBV6-5, the J gene TRBJ2-1; 11 positions agree with TRBD1. Germline V CDR1 and CDR2: MNHEY, SVGAGI. This CDR3 region has 14 residues. V trimming: 6 bases; J trimming: 7 bases; junction bases outside the gene matches: 5. The CDR3 coding sequence is TGTGCCAGCAGCCGGGGACAGGGGGAAAATGAGCAGTTCTTC. The encoded protein is CASSRGQGENEQFF.

The chain couples TRBV10-2 to TRBJ1-3; TRBD1 is a possible D gene (5 bases). V was trimmed by 4 bases and J by 0 bases, leaving 13 bases between them. Germline CDR1 WSHSY, CDR2 SAAADI. The CDR3 consists of 16 residues. This CDR3 reads CASSGARGTSGNTIYF. CDR3 nucleotides: TGCGCCAGCAGTGGAGCACGGGGGACCTCTGGAAACACCATATATTTT.

The CDR3 DNA sequence: TGCAGTGCTAGTTCCGAGGAGGGCACCGGGGAGCTGTTTTTT. Translating it yields CSASSEEGTGELFF. The rearrangement uses TRBV20-1 and TRBJ2-2; possibly TRBD2 for D (6 bases). The CDR3 contains 14 residues. V lost 3 bases, J lost 4 bases, and 12 bases lay in between. Germline V lookup: CDR1 DFQATT, CDR2 SNEGSKA (reference sequence).

This clone has just one count. One junction end disagrees with the germline gene, perhaps due to a read error. The chain has TRBV5-4 and TRBJ1-2; 10 bases fit TRBD1. CDR1 and CDR2 from the germline V gene are SGHNT and YYREEE (reference sequence). The CDR3 runs to 12 residues. CDR3 nucleotide sequence: TGTGCCAGCAGCTTGACAGGACAGGGGGACCTCTTC. Amino acids: CASSLTGQGDLF. The full variable domain, with the rest looked up from reference TRBV5-4 and TRBJ1-2, is ETGVTQSPTHLIKTRGQQVTLRCSSQSGHNTVSWYQQALGQGPQFIFQYYREEENGRGNFPPRFSGLQFPNYSSELNVNALELDDSALYLCASSLTGQGDLFGSGTRLTVV.

This clone has only a few counts. CDR3 bases: TGTGCCAGCAGTGACACGTCGAGGTATGGCTACACCTTC. Residues: CASSDTSRYGYTF. The chain couples TRBV6-1 to TRBJ1-2; the D is unclear. The ends were cut back, 3 bases at V and 5 bases at J, with 10 bases in the middle. The CDR3 covers 13 residues. Germline V lookup: CDR1 MNHNS, CDR2 SASEGT.

The chain links TRBV15 to TRBJ1-5, with D hard to call. The CDR3 extends over 14 amino acids. Germline assignment: CDR1 LNHNV and CDR2 YYDKDF (reference sequence). The germline V and J ends were trimmed by 4 bases and 4 bases, with 11 bases remaining between them. CDR3 sequence reads: CATSKRWANQPQHF. The CDR3 DNA is TGTGCCACCAGCAAGAGATGGGCAAATCAGCCCCAGCATTTT.